These 30 T cell receptor beta chains share one sample of origin, sequenced in a study of CD8+ T cells in alopecia areata. It was cDNA, reverse transcribed from extracted RNA, that served as the sequencing template. Assay: immunoSEQ multiplex PCR; the TCRdb copy retains only in-frame clones and omits some. The data contain 140,000 to 150,000 clones, 58% of them singletons. The sequenced sample was CD4+ T cells sorted from blood, obtained at week 0. These receptors all stem from a human donor with alopecia areata.

The V and J genes are TRBV4-1 and TRBJ2-5; the D gene is possibly TRBD1 (5 bases). V was clipped by 3 bases and J by 1 base, with 6 bases between them. The CDR3 contains 13 residues. From germline, CDR1 is MGHRA and CDR2 YSYEKL. This CDR3 is CASSHRAQETQYF. The CDR3 coding sequence is TGCGCCAGCAGCCACAGGGCCCAAGAGACCCAGTACTTC.

V usage is TRBV29-1 and J usage is TRBJ2-7; D might be TRBD2 (5 bases). The CDR3 covers 12 residues. Trimming took 1 base from V and 7 from J, leaving 11 bases between them. The V gene's germline CDR1 is SQVTM and CDR2 ANQGSEA. The CDR3 DNA is TGCAGCGTTGAAGTTGCCGGGAAAGAGCAGTACTTC. Amino acid sequence: CSVEVAGKEQYF.

This clone showed up just a few times. This chain connects TRBV30 to TRBJ2-5; D possibly matches TRBD1 or TRBD2 (5 bases each). Trimming removed 5 bases at V and 1 base at J, with 5 bases between. The CDR3 consists of 11 residues. The germline gives CDR1 GTSNPN, CDR2 SVGIG (reference sequence). The CDR3 DNA reads TGTGCCTGGGGGACCCAAGAGACCCAGTACTTC. Its protein is CAWGTQETQYF.

This chain joins TRBV7-9 and TRBJ2-5, with D hard to call. CDR3 length: 11 residues. CDR1 SEHNR and CDR2 FQNEAQ come from the germline V gene (reference sequence). V was pared by 5 bases and J by 5 bases, with 6 bases between. The CDR3 is CASSPSETQYF. The CDR3 DNA is TGTGCCAGCAGCCCGTCCGAGACCCAGTACTTC.

This chain links TRBV10-3 with TRBJ1-4; D is undetermined. Germline CDR1 ENHRY, CDR2 SYGVKD. Trimming took 7 bases from V and 6 from J, leaving 12 bases between them. There are 13 residues in the CDR3. As DNA, the CDR3 is TGTGCCATCAAGCGGCAGCCCTATGAAAAACTGTTTTTT. This encodes CAIKRQPYEKLFF.

J is TRBJ2-7 and V is TRBV30; perhaps D is TRBD1 or TRBD2 (5 bases each). Trimming stripped 1 base from V and 4 bases from J, with 14 bases between. The CDR3 is made up of 14 amino acids. Germline values: CDR1 GTSNPN, CDR2 SVGIG (reference sequence). CDR3 loop: CAWSGLGVRYEQYF. Here the CDR3 DNA reads TGTGCCTGGAGTGGATTGGGGGTGAGGTACGAGCAGTACTTC.

This clone has only a few counts. The rearrangement joins TRBV2 to TRBJ1-6; weak D call: TRBD1 (6 bases). CDR3 length equals 15 residues. V gave up 5 bases and J gave up 0 bases, with 8 bases separating them. Germline V gene lookup returns CDR1 SNHLY and CDR2 FYNNEI. The CDR3 protein is CASSQDSSYNSPLHF. In DNA form, the CDR3 reads TGTGCCAGCAGTCAGGACAGCTCCTATAATTCACCCCTCCACTTT.

V and J are TRBV7-2 and TRBJ2-3; the D gene is possibly TRBD1 (5 bases). The CDR3 extends over 15 amino acids. Germline V CDR1 and CDR2: SGHTA, FQGNSA. With 5 bases removed from V and 2 bases from J, the gap between germline ends came to 14 bases. CDR3 coding DNA: TGTGCCAGCAGCCCCTTGGGGCAGCTCACAGATACGCAGTATTTT. As protein: CASSPLGQLTDTQYF.

The chain joins TRBV19 to TRBJ2-1; no firm D call. Germline CDR1 is LNHDA and CDR2 is SQIVND (reference sequence). The CDR3 spans 12 residues. V shed 3 bases and J shed 6 bases, with 6 bases lying between them. CDR3 residues: CASSILTNEQFF. For the CDR3, the DNA is TGTGCCAGTAGTATTCTAACCAATGAGCAGTTCTTC.

This clone came up a few times. This chain joins TRBV7-2 and TRBJ2-5; D gene ambiguous. The CDR3 runs to 14 residues. Trimming took 5 bases from V and 1 from J, leaving 11 bases between them. Germline V gene sequence: CDR1 SGHTA, CDR2 FQGNSA. In DNA form, the CDR3 reads TGTGCCAGCAGCCGTAGTTTCGTCCAAGAGACCCAGTACTTC. It translates to CASSRSFVQETQYF. Together with reference TRBV7-2 and TRBJ2-5, the CDR3 gives the full variable domain: GAGVSQSPSNKVTEKGKDVELRCDPISGHTALYWYRQSLGQGLEFLIYFQGNSAPDKSGLPSDRFSAERTGGSVSTLTIQRTQQEDSAVYLCASSRSFVQETQYFGPGTRLLVL.

The V and J genes are TRBV29-1 and TRBJ2-2, with 9 positions matching TRBD1. The germline V gene encodes CDR1 SQVTM and CDR2 ANQGSEA. Trimming cost V 6 bases and J 0 bases; bases outside gene matches: 5. The CDR3 consists of 15 residues. The CDR3 DNA reads TGCAGCGTCGGACAGGGGACAGCGAACACCGGGGAGCTGTTTTTT. Protein: CSVGQGTANTGELFF.

This clone was counted between two and nine times. Other DNA sequences of this sample code for an identical CDR3. The rearrangement joins TRBV5-1 to TRBJ2-5; the D is unclear. The V gene's germline CDR1 is SGHRS and CDR2 YFSETQ. Between the trimmed V and J ends, which lost 2 bases and 1 base, there was a span of 6 bases. CDR3 length equals 13 residues. CDR3 DNA sequence: TGCGCCAGCAGCTTTGCTGCCCAAGAGACCCAGTACTTC. It yields the protein CASSFAAQETQYF. Full variable domain (missing parts from reference TRBV5-1 and TRBJ2-5): KAGVTQTPRYLIKTRGQQVTLSCSPISGHRSVSWYQQTPGQGLQFLFEYFSETQRNKGNFPGRFSGRQFSNSRSEMNVSTLELGDSALYLCASSFAAQETQYFGPGTRLLVL.

The genes are TRBV4-2 and TRBJ2-3; D is unresolved. The CDR3 is 14 amino acids. The ends were cut back, 4 bases at V and 4 bases at J, with 12 bases in the middle. Germline CDR1 LGHNA, CDR2 YNFKEQ. CDR3 sequence: CASSPQTGSDTQYF. The CDR3 DNA is TGTGCCAGCAGCCCTCAAACCGGCTCAGATACGCAGTATTTT.

V is TRBV4-3 and J is TRBJ1-2, with D perhaps TRBD1 (6 bases). From germline, CDR1 is LGHNA and CDR2 YSLEER. The V end was cut by 0 bases, the J end by 6 bases, with 14 bases between. The CDR3 extends over 15 amino acids. CDR3 loop: CASSQERGRGDGYTF. CDR3 nucleotides: TGCGCCAGCAGCCAAGAGCGCGGCAGGGGAGATGGCTACACCTTC.

This chain connects TRBV18 to TRBJ2-5, with a weak D call TRBD1 (5 bases). Between the trimmed V and J ends, which lost 2 bases and 11 bases, there was a span of 18 bases. The CDR3 has 14 residues. The germline gives CDR1 KGHSH, CDR2 LQKENI. This CDR3 is CASSPGQGLEEQYF. CDR3 nucleotide sequence: TGTGCCAGCTCACCAGGGCAGGGTCTGGAAGAGCAGTACTTC.

This clone was counted only a few times. The J gene is TRBJ2-7, the V gene TRBV11-2; TRBD2 matches at 12 bases. The CDR3 is made up of 15 amino acids. After removal of 5 bases from V and 7 bases from J, the junction contained 9 bases not matched to a gene. Per germline, CDR1 SGHAT and CDR2 FQNNGV. The CDR3 DNA sequence: TGTGCCAGCAGCCCCGGACTAGCGGGGAAGGGGGAGCAGTACTTC. Protein sequence: CASSPGLAGKGEQYF.

This clone showed up just a few times. This chain uses TRBV5-4 with TRBJ1-2; TRBD1 aligns across 10 bases. V trimming: 4 bases; J trimming: 6 bases; junction bases outside the gene matches: 12. The CDR3 contains 16 residues. CDR1 SGHNT and CDR2 YYREEE come from the germline V gene (reference sequence). The CDR3: CASSQDGTGEIHGYTF. CDR3 coding DNA: TGTGCCAGCAGCCAAGACGGGACAGGGGAAATCCATGGCTACACCTTC.

The V and J genes are TRBV6-5 and TRBJ2-3; D unclear. The CDR3 sequence is 14 residues long. Looked up from germline, CDR1 is MNHEY and CDR2 is SVGAGI. V shed 6 bases and J shed 1 base, with 11 bases lying between them. The DNA for the CDR3 is TGTGCCAGCAGCGTAGCCGACCGCACAGATACGCAGTATTTT. This translates into CASSVADRTDTQYF.

V gene TRBV29-1 combines with J gene TRBJ2-3; TRBD2 agrees at 12 bases. The V segment lost 4 bases and the J segment 3 bases; nucleotides outside the gene matches: 11. The germline V gene encodes CDR1 SQVTM and CDR2 ANQGSEA. CDR3 length equals 17 residues. The CDR3 bases are TGCAGCGTTGTAAGACTAGCGGGGGCTCTGGGAACAGATACGCAGTATTTT. It encodes CSVVRLAGALGTDTQYF.

This chain connects TRBV30 to TRBJ1-2; D is uncertain. Trimming cost V 2 bases and J 6 bases, with 16 bases left between them. The CDR3 totals 14 residues. CDR1 and CDR2 from the germline V gene are GTSNPN and SVGIG (reference sequence). The CDR3 reads CAWSRSPDLHGYTF. DNA for the CDR3: TGTGCCTGGAGTAGGTCACCCGACCTACATGGCTACACCTTC.

The chain links TRBV27 to TRBJ1-5, with 9 bases aligning to TRBD1. The CDR3 is 14 amino acids. Looked up from germline, CDR1 is MNHEY and CDR2 is SMNVEV (reference sequence). The junction had 1 base not matched to a gene; V was cut back by 2 bases and J by 5 bases. This CDR3 reads CASSLRQGDQPQHF. For the CDR3, the DNA is TGTGCCAGCAGTTTAAGACAGGGGGATCAGCCCCAGCATTTT.

This clone was seen more than once but under ten times. The chain uses TRBV18 and TRBJ1-1, with TRBD1 identical over 9 bases. V trimming: 7 bases; J trimming: 4 bases; junction bases outside the gene matches: 10. This CDR3 is 15 amino acids long. CDR1 and CDR2 (germline): KGHSH, LQKENI. CDR3 sequence reads: CASCPAGTGCTEAFF. For the CDR3, the DNA is TGTGCCAGCTGCCCGGCCGGGACAGGGTGCACTGAAGCTTTCTTT.

This clone was observed a handful of times. The chain carries TRBV6-5 and TRBJ1-2; 7 positions agree with TRBD1. The length of the CDR3 is 14 residues. Germline V gene lookup returns CDR1 MNHEY and CDR2 SVGAGI. With 6 bases clipped from V and 5 bases from J, the junction kept 9 bases outside the gene matches. CDR3 sequence: CASRSGTAPYGYTF. The CDR3 DNA is TGTGCCAGCAGGAGCGGGACAGCCCCTTATGGCTACACCTTC.

This clone was recorded once. This chain joins TRBV4-2 and TRBJ1-1; possibly TRBD1 for D (5 bases). Trimming removed 1 base at V and 5 bases at J, with 14 bases between. CDR1 is LGHNA and CDR2 is YNFKEQ in the germline V gene. CDR3 size: 15 residues. This CDR3 reads CASSQAGTVKTEAFF. The CDR3, as DNA: TGTGCCAGCAGCCAAGCAGGGACCGTCAAAACTGAAGCTTTCTTT.

J is TRBJ2-7 and V is TRBV29-1, with D possibly TRBD2 on 7 matching bases. Trimming removed 5 bases from V and 5 bases from J, with 13 bases in between. The germline gives CDR1 SQVTM, CDR2 ANQGSEA. There are 12 residues in the CDR3. This CDR3 is CSVRRGADEQYF. CDR3 nucleotides: TGCAGCGTTCGTCGGGGGGCGGACGAGCAGTACTTC.

This clone occurred a few times. This chain uses TRBV7-9 with TRBJ1-4, with a weak D call TRBD1 (5 bases). Germline V gene lookup returns CDR1 SEHNR and CDR2 FQNEAQ (reference sequence). CDR3 length: 16 amino acids. With 0 bases removed from V and 10 bases from J, the gap between germline ends came to 18 bases. The CDR3 protein is CASSLAGGGSDGKLFF. CDR3 DNA: TGTGCCAGCAGCTTAGCCGGCGGGGGGTCTGACGGAAAACTGTTTTTT.

J is TRBJ1-5 and V is TRBV19; 7 bases fit TRBD1. This CDR3 has 13 amino acids. Trimming at V came to 7 bases and at J to 5 bases, leaving 5 bases not matched to a gene. Germline loops: CDR1 LNHDA, CDR2 SQIVND (reference sequence). CDR3 sequence (DNA): TGTGCCAGTAAGGGACAGATGTATCAGCCCCAGCATTTT. Its translation: CASKGQMYQPQHF.

This chain connects TRBV18 to TRBJ1-2; D not resolved. Trimming shortened V by 1 base and J by 6 bases, and 6 bases separated the two germline ends. The CDR3 is made up of 12 amino acids. Germline loops: CDR1 KGHSH, CDR2 LQKENI. CDR3 sequence: CASSPQSDGYTF. The CDR3, as DNA: TGTGCCAGCTCACCACAGTCGGATGGCTACACCTTC.

The chain joins TRBV7-2 to TRBJ1-5; D is uncertain. The germline V gene has CDR1 SGHTA and CDR2 FQGNSA. The V end lost 1 base, the J end lost 6 bases, and 7 bases lay between the germline ends. The CDR3 length is 13 residues. The CDR3 here is CASSLEPGQPQHF. The CDR3 DNA reads TGTGCCAGCAGCTTAGAACCGGGTCAGCCCCAGCATTTT.

The rearrangement links TRBV4-2 to TRBJ1-2; no firm D call. Germline CDR1 is LGHNA and CDR2 is YNFKEQ. The CDR3 is 13 residues long. V shed 0 bases and J shed 1 base, with 3 bases lying between them. CDR3 nucleotide sequence: TGTGCCAGCAGCCAAGATCTTAACTATGGCTACACCTTC. The encoded protein is CASSQDLNYGYTF.